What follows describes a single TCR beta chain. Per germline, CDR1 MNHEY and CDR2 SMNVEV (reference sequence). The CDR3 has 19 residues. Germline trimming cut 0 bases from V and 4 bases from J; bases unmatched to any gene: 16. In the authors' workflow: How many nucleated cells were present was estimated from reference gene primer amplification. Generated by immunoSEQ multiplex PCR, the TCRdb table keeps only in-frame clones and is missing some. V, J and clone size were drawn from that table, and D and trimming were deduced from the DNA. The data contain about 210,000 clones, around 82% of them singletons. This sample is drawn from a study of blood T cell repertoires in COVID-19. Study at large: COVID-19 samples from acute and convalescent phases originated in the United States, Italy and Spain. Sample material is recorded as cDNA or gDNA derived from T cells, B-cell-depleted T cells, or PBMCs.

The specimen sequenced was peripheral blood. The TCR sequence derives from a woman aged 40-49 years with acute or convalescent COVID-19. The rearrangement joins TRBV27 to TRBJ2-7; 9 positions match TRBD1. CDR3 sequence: CASSLSITGTGILGYEQYF. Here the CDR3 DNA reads TGTGCCAGCAGTTTATCGATAACCGGGACAGGGATCTTAGGGTACGAGCAGTACTTC.